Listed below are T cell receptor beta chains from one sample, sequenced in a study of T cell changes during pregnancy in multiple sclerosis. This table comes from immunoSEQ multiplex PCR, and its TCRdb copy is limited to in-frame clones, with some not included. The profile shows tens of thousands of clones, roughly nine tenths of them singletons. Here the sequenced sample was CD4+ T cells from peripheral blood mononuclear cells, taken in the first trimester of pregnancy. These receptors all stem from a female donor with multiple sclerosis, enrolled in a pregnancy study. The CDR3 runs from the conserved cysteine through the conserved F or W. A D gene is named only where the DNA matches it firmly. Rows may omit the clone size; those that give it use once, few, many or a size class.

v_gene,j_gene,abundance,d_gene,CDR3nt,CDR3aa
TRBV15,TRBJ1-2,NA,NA,TGTGCCACCAGCAGAGACCCCACAGGGAACTATGGCTACACCTTC,CATSRDPTGNYGYTF
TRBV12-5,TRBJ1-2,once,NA,TGTGCTAGTGGTTTGCCAACAGGGAATGGCTACACCTTC,CASGLPTGNGYTF
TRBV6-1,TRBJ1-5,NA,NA,TGTGCCAGCAGTGAAAGGGGGTTGAGCAATCAGCCCCAGCATTTT,CASSERGLSNQPQHF
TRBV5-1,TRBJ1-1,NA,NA,TGCGCCAGCAGCTTAGATCCCCGCGGCACTGAAGCTTTCTTT,CASSLDPRGTEAFF
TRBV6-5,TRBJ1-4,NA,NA,TGTGCCAGCAGTTACTCGCGTGAAAAACTGTTTTTT,CASSYSREKLFF
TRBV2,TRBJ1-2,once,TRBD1,TGTGCCAGCATCCGACCGGGACAGCAAGGTTACTACACCTTC,CASIRPGQQGYYTF
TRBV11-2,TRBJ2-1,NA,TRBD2,TGTGCCAGCAGCTACCGTCCGGTAGGGACTAGCATCAATGAGCAGTTCTTC,CASSYRPVGTSINEQFF
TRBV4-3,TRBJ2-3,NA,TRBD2,TGCGCCAGCAGCCAAGATGGGGCTAGCGGGGTACCAGATACGCAGTATTTT,CASSQDGASGVPDTQYF
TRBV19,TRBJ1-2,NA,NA,TGTGCCACCGGAGAGGGAGGATTTGGCTACACCTTC,CATGEGGFGYTF
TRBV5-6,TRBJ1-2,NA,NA,TGTGCCAGCAGTGAAGACTGGGGCTCTACCTATGGCTACACCTTC,CASSEDWGSTYGYTF
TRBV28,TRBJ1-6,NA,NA,TGTGCCAGCAGTTTAATCTCCCTTGACTGGAGCTCCTATAATTCACCCCTCCACTTT,CASSLISLDWSSYNSPLHF
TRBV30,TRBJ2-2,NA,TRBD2,TGTGCCTCTAAGCTAGCGGGGGGGCCCGTCGGGGAGCTGTTTTTT,CASKLAGGPVGELFF
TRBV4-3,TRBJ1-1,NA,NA,TGCGCCAGCAGCCAAGCCCCAGGGGACACTGAAGCTTTCTTT,CASSQAPGDTEAFF
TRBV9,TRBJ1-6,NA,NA,TGTGCCAGCAGCGTAGATAGGAGGGGATCACCCCTCCACTTT,CASSVDRRGSPLHF
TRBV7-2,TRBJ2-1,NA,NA,TGTGCCAGCAGCTCACTTTCCTACAATGAGCAGTTCTTC,CASSSLSYNEQFF
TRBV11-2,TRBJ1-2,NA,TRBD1,TGTGCCAGCAGCTCATTTACAGGGGACTATGGCTACACCTTC,CASSSFTGDYGYTF
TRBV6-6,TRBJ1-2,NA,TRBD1,TGTGCCAGCAGAGGGACAGACTATGGCTACACCTTC,CASRGTDYGYTF
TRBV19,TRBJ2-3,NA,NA,TGTGCCAGTAGCCCACGAACAGGGAACACAGATACGCAGTATTTT,CASSPRTGNTDTQYF
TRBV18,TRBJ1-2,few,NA,TGTGCCAGCTCACCACTAGACAGATATGGCTACACCTTC,CASSPLDRYGYTF
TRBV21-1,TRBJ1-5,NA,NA,TGTGCCAGCAGCAATCGGTGGAGCCAGAATCAGCCCCAGCATTTT,CASSNRWSQNQPQHF
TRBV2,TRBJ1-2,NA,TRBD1,TGTGCCAGCCAGCCCGGGACAGGGAGCGGCTACACCTTC,CASQPGTGSGYTF
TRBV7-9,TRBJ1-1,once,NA,TGTGCCAGCAGCCCTCAGGGAAACACTGAAGCTTTCTTT,CASSPQGNTEAFF
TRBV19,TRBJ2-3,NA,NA,TGTGCCAGTAGTTCCAGACTAGTGTACACAGATACGCAGTATTTT,CASSSRLVYTDTQYF
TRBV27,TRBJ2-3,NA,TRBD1,TGTGCCAGCAGCCCGGGACAGACCCACGATACGCAGTATTTT,CASSPGQTHDTQYF
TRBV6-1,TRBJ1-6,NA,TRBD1,TGTGCCAGCGGAACCAACAGGGGGGATAATTCACCCCTCCACTTT,CASGTNRGDNSPLHF
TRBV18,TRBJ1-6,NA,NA,TGTGCCAGCTCAGAGACAGGATCTAATTCACCCCTCCACTTT,CASSETGSNSPLHF
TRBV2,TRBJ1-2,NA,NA,TGTGCCAGCAGCCCGGACATTAACTATGGCTACACCTTC,CASSPDINYGYTF
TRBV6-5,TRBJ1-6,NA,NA,TGTGCCAGCAGTTACCCGCGGGGTAGGAATTCACCCCTCCACTTT,CASSYPRGRNSPLHF
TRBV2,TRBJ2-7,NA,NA,TGTGCCAGCAGTGAGGTGCCAGGGTACGAGCAGTACTTC,CASSEVPGYEQYF
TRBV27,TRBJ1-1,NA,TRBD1,TGTGCCAGCAGTTTATCCCCCGGACAGGGGGTTTACACTGAAGCTTTCTTT,CASSLSPGQGVYTEAFF
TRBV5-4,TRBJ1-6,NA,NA,TGTGCCAGCAGCTTGAGCAGGGCTAATTCACCCCTCCACTTT,CASSLSRANSPLHF
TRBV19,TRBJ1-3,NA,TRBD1,TGTGCCAGTAGCGGGACAGGGAGCGGAAACACCATATATTTT,CASSGTGSGNTIYF
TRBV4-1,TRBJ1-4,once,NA,TGCGCCAGCAGACTGGAGGAGGGGAATGAAAAACTGTTTTTT,CASRLEEGNEKLFF
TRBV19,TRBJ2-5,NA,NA,TGTGCCAGTAGTGGGAACGACAGGATAGAGACCCAGTACTTC,CASSGNDRIETQYF
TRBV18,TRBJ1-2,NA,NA,TGTGCCAGCTCACGCGCTGCTGGCAGCGCGCAAGGCTATGGCTACACCTTC,CASSRAAGSAQGYGYTF
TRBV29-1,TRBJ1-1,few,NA,TGCAGCGTCACGGGGGGCTGGGGGATGAACACTGAAGCTTTCTTT,CSVTGGWGMNTEAFF
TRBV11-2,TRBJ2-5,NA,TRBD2,TGTGCCAGCAGCTCCGTTAGCGGGGAAGAGACCCAGTACTTC,CASSSVSGEETQYF
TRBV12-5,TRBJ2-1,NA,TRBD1,TGTGCTAGTGGTTTGTCGAGCTTACAGACAGGGGGCGGGCTTTCGATCTACAATGAGCAGTTCTTC,CASGLSSLQTGGGLSIYNEQFF
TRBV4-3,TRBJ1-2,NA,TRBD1,TGCGCCAGCAGCCAAGAATTTCGCCGGGACAGGCTCTTTGGCTATGGCTACACCTTC,CASSQEFRRDRLFGYGYTF
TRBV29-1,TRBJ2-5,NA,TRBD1,TGCAGCGTTGACGGACAGGGCGGTTTAAGAGGGACCCAGTACTTC,CSVDGQGGLRGTQYF
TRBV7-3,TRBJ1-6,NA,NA,TGTGCCAGCAGCCCCTACCCGAGCTCCTATAATTCACCCCTCCACTTT,CASSPYPSSYNSPLHF
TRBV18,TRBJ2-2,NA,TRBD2,TGTGCCAGCTCACCCCCCGGACTAGCGGGACCTACCGGGGAGCTGTTTTTT,CASSPPGLAGPTGELFF
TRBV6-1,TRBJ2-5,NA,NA,TGTGCCAGCAGTGGCCTAGAGCGGTCCGGCTCCCAAGAGACCCAGTACTTC,CASSGLERSGSQETQYF
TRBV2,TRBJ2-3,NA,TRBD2,TGTGCCAGCAGTCGTGAAGCGGGGGGGAGCACAGATACGCAGTATTTT,CASSREAGGSTDTQYF
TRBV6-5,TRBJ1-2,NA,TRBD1,TGTGCCAGCAGTTTATCGCCACAGGGGGTTGGAGGCTACACCTTC,CASSLSPQGVGGYTF
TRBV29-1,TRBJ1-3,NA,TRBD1,TGCAGCGTTACAGGGGATGGAAACACCATATATTTT,CSVTGDGNTIYF
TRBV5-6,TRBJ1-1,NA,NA,TGTGCCAGCAGCCTCTTGGACAGGAACACTGAAGCTTTCTTT,CASSLLDRNTEAFF
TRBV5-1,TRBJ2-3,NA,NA,TGCGCCAGCAGCTTGTACAGGCTCACAGATACGCAGTATTTT,CASSLYRLTDTQYF
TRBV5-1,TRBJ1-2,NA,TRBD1,TGCGCCAGCAGCTTGGAAGGACAGGGTTATGGCTACACCTTC,CASSLEGQGYGYTF
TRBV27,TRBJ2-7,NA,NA,TGTGCCAGCAGTCGAGCCGGGGCGGGGTCTACCTACGAGCAGTACTTC,CASSRAGAGSTYEQYF
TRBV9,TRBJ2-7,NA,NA,TGTGCCAGCAGCGTGGACGGGAGAACCTACGAGCAGTACTTC,CASSVDGRTYEQYF
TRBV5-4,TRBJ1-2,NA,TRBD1,TGTGCCAGCAGCTCGGGAATCGACAGGGGGCCTGGCTACACCTTC,CASSSGIDRGPGYTF
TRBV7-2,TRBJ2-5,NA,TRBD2,TGTGCCAGCAGCTTAGCGGGGGGGCAAGAGACCCAGTACTTC,CASSLAGGQETQYF
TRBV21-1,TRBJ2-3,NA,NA,TGTGCCAGCAGCATCCCGCGGGACAGGGTTACAGATACGCAGTATTTT,CASSIPRDRVTDTQYF
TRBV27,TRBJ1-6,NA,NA,TGTGCCAGCAGTCCTTGGGGGGGAAGTTCACCCCTCCACTTT,CASSPWGGSSPLHF
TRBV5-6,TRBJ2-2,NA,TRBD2,TGTGCCAGCAGCTTGGTCCTAGCGGGGGCCGGGGAGCTGTTTTTT,CASSLVLAGAGELFF
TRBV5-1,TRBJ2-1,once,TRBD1,TGCGCCAGCAGCGTGACAGGGAAGGACAATGAGCAGTTCTTC,CASSVTGKDNEQFF
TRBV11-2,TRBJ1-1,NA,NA,TGTGCCAGCAGCACCCCCGCTATCGGAGCTTTCTTT,CASSTPAIGAFF
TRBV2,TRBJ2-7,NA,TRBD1,TGTGCCAGCAGTGAACAGGGGGCGGGGGAGCAGTACTTC,CASSEQGAGEQYF
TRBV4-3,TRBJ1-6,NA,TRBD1,TGCGCCAGCAGCCAAGCCATGGGCCCGGACAGGGTGCATCCACCCCTCCACTTT,CASSQAMGPDRVHPPLHF